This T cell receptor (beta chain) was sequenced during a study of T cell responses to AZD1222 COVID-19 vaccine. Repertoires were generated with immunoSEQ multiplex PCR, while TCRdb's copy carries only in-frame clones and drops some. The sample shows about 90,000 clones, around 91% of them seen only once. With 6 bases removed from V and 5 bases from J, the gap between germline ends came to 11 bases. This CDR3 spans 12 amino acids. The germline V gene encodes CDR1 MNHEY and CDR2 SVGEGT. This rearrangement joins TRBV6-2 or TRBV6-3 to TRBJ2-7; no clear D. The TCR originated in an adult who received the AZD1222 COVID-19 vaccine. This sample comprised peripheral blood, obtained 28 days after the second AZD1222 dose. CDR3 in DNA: TGTGCCAGCAGCCTGAATGCGGACGAGCAGTACTTC. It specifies CASSLNADEQYF.